This T cell receptor beta chain originates from a study of T cells in Graves' hyperthyroidism and ophthalmopathy. The V gene's germline CDR1 is LNHNV and CDR2 YYDKDF (reference sequence). This CDR3 has 13 residues. TCR beta CDR3 region amplification was performed from RNA transcripts. A set of HTBI primers served as the primers for a first-round RT-PCR of the TCR CDR3. TCRdb re-called the multiplex PCR reads through MiXCR, storing one row per CDR3 protein. The table records around 540,000 distinct CDR3 sequences, approximately 44% of them present only once. With respect to this clonotype: Germline and junction disagree at one end, which may indicate a read error.

The sample was peripheral blood or thyroid tissue (not recorded which). The TCR was taken from a young woman with Graves' hyperthyroidism. This sequence joins TRBV15 and TRBJ1-6; D unclear. Here the CDR3 DNA reads TGTGCCACCAGCCGAGAGGCAGGCGAGGCCCTCCACTTT. Protein: CATSREAGEALHF.